These T cell receptor beta chains were read from a single sample in a study of cytomegalovirus exposure and HLA in healthy donors. The table came from immunoSEQ multiplex PCR; TCRdb's copy has only in-frame clones and leaves some out. Of fewer than 200,000 clones listed, around 76% are singletons. Sequencing was performed on PBMCs. The receptors derive from a female donor in good health and CMV-seronegative. CDR3s include the opening cysteine and the closing phenylalanine or tryptophan. D genes are given only for firm matches. A row's size may be missing; if present it is once, few, many or a size class.

j_call d_call v_call clone_size cdr3_nt cdr3_aa
TRBJ1-1 TRBD1 TRBV18 - TGTGCCAGCTCCGGGACAGGGCCAGCTTTCTTT CASSGTGPAFF
TRBJ1-1 - TRBV6-6 - TGTGCCAGCCTGCCAGGGCCTTGGACTGAAGCTTTCTTT CASLPGPWTEAFF
TRBJ2-5 TRBD2 TRBV5-8 - TGTGCCAGCAGGTCGGGACTAGCGGGCAACCAAGAGACCCAGTACTTC CASRSGLAGNQETQYF
TRBJ1-2 - TRBV18 - TGTGCCAGCTCACCAGATGGAACAGCTAACTATGGCTACACCTTC CASSPDGTANYGYTF
TRBJ2-7 - TRBV6-1 - TGTGCCAGCGAGAGAGGAGGGGCCCACGAGCAGTACTTC CASERGGAHEQYF
TRBJ1-1 - TRBV21-1 - TGTGCCAGCAGCAAAGTCCCTGTAGGACAGATACCAAACACTGAAGCTTTCTTT CASSKVPVGQIPNTEAFF
TRBJ2-1 - TRBV7-9 - TGTGCCAGCAGCATCACCGGGACTTTGGAGTTCTTC CASSITGTLEFF
TRBJ1-3 - TRBV11-2 - TGTGCCAGCGGGCTGCAGGGCGGAAACACCATATATTTT CASGLQGGNTIYF
TRBJ2-2 TRBD2 TRBV9 few TGTGCCAGCAGCCCCCAGGGTAGCGGGTACACCGGGGAGCTGTTTTTT CASSPQGSGYTGELFF
TRBJ2-1 TRBD2 TRBV9 - TGTGCCAGCAGCCCCACCCCCTGGCGGGGGAGATACAATGAGCAGTTCTTC CASSPTPWRGRYNEQFF
TRBJ1-6 - TRBV12-5 - TGTGCTAGTGCCACAGGGATGTGGACACCCCTCCACTTT CASATGMWTPLHF
TRBJ1-2 - TRBV7-9 - TGTGCCAGCAGCTTAGTAACAGCTAACTATGGCTACACCTTC CASSLVTANYGYTF
TRBJ2-7 TRBD1 TRBV5-4 - TGTGCCAGCAGCTCAGCCGGGACAGGGGGCTACGAGCAGTACTTC CASSSAGTGGYEQYF
TRBJ2-2 TRBD2 TRBV9 once TGTGCCAGCAGCGTATGGATAGTAGCGGGGGGGCCCGGGGAGCTGTTTTTT CASSVWIVAGGPGELFF
TRBJ2-7 - TRBV19 - TGTGCCAGTAGTATCGGCAGGGTAGACGAGCAGTACTTC CASSIGRVDEQYF
TRBJ2-7 - TRBV29-1 - TGCAGCGTTGAGGCGATGGGCTCCCTGAAGAACGAGCAGTACTTC CSVEAMGSLKNEQYF
TRBJ1-1 - TRBV7-2 - TGTGCCAGCAGCTGGGGCTTCGACACTGAAGCTTTCTTT CASSWGFDTEAFF
TRBJ2-1 TRBD1 TRBV19 once TGTGCCAGTAGTCTATGGGTTACCGGGACAGGGTCCGGCAATGAGCAGTTCTTC CASSLWVTGTGSGNEQFF
TRBJ2-2 - TRBV7-3 - TGCGCCAGCAGCCGGTCGACAGGCTACACCGGGGAGCTGTTTTTT CASSRSTGYTGELFF
TRBJ2-5 - TRBV29-1 - TGCAGCGCTGCATCGGGACTTCAAGAGACCCAGTACTTC CSAASGLQETQYF
TRBJ2-7 TRBD1 TRBV11-3 - TGTGCCAGCAGCTTGAGGACAGGGGAAACCTACGAGCAGTACTTC CASSLRTGETYEQYF
TRBJ1-1 - TRBV19 - TGTGCCAGTAGTATTAGGGAGGACACTGAAGCTTTCTTT CASSIREDTEAFF
TRBJ1-5 TRBD1 TRBV9 medium-sized TGTGCCAGCAGCGCGGGGACAGGCCGAAATCAGCCCCAGCATTTT CASSAGTGRNQPQHF
TRBJ1-2 TRBD1 TRBV4-1 - TGCGCCAGCAGCCAGCCCGGACAGGGGAACTATGGCTACACCTTC CASSQPGQGNYGYTF
TRBJ2-3 TRBD2 TRBV9 - TGTGCCAGCAACACAGGACTAGCGGGGTACACAGATACGCAGTATTTT CASNTGLAGYTDTQYF
TRBJ2-7 TRBD2 TRBV19 - TGTGCCAGTAAACGGTCGGCGGGAGGGAGGGAGCAGTACTTC CASKRSAGGREQYF
TRBJ2-3 TRBD1 TRBV9 - TGTGCCAGCACTTTGACAGGGGGCGTATCAGATACGCAGTATTTT CASTLTGGVSDTQYF
TRBJ2-7 TRBD2 TRBV14 once TGTGCCAGCAGCCAAGGGCTAGCGGGAGCCTACGAGCAGTACTTC CASSQGLAGAYEQYF
TRBJ2-7 - TRBV5-1 few TGCGCCAGCAGCTTGGCCGGCCTAGGAGGGCGTTACGAGCAGTACTTC CASSLAGLGGRYEQYF
TRBJ2-5 TRBD2 TRBV18 - TGTGCCAGCTCACCAGCCTTTGGCGGGAGTGGGGAGACCCAGTACTTC CASSPAFGGSGETQYF
TRBJ1-6 - TRBV19 - TGTGCCAGTAGTACCGGACAGCTACCTAATTCACCCCTCCACTTT CASSTGQLPNSPLHF
TRBJ1-2 - TRBV29-1 few TGCAGCGTTACCGGCAAGGGGGACCTCTTC CSVTGKGDLF
TRBJ2-7 TRBD2 TRBV5-1 - TGCGCCAGCAGCCTCGGACTAGCGGGGGGTTTCTACGAGCAGTACTTC CASSLGLAGGFYEQYF
TRBJ2-7 TRBD1 TRBV5-6 - TGTGCCAGCAGCCAGGGACAGACCCTTAGCGACGAGCAGTACTTC CASSQGQTLSDEQYF
TRBJ2-1 - TRBV5-1 few TGCGCCAGCAGCTTGGGGTTTCGGGTGGGGCAAAACAATGAGCAGTTCTTC CASSLGFRVGQNNEQFF
TRBJ1-2 - TRBV7-2 - TGTGCCAGCAGCTTACAGCCCAGGTTGTATGGCTACACCTTC CASSLQPRLYGYTF